A selection of T cell receptor beta chains follows, all from one sample in a study of OX40 agonist ivuxolimab in advanced cancers. Measured with immunoSEQ multiplex PCR; TCRdb has only the in-frame clones, and not every one. The data contain around 35,000 clones, 85% of them singletons. The sample was CD4+ or CD8+ T cells sorted from blood, taken in a trial of the OX40 agonist ivuxolimab. These receptors were collected from an adult with an advanced solid tumor such as melanoma, head and neck, liver or kidney cancer. Each CDR3 is given with its conserved first and last residue. The D gene is left open where the match is weak. The size of a clone is reported for some rows only, either as once, few or many, or as a class for expanded clones.

V gene,D gene,clone size,J gene,CDR3 DNA,CDR3 protein
TRBV7-9,TRBD1,.,TRBJ2-5,TGTGCCAGCAGCCCAGACAGGGGAACCCAGTACTTC,CASSPDRGTQYF
TRBV7-8,TRBD1,.,TRBJ1-2,TGTGCCAGCAGCCATCGGACAGGGGGGGATGGCTACACCTTC,CASSHRTGGDGYTF
TRBV28,.,.,TRBJ1-1,TGTGCCAGCACCTTCGGCACTGAAGCTTTCTTT,CASTFGTEAFF
TRBV5-3,.,.,TRBJ2-2,TGTGCCAGAAGCTTGGTTGGTTTCTGGACGGGCCAGAACACCGGGGAGCTGTTTTTT,CARSLVGFWTGQNTGELFF
TRBV4-1,TRBD2,.,TRBJ2-5,TGCGCCAGCAGCCAAGAAGGGGATCTAGCGGGAGGACTCCAAGAGACCCAGTACTTC,CASSQEGDLAGGLQETQYF
TRBV19,TRBD1,.,TRBJ1-5,TGTGCCAGTAGTATGAAACAGGGGGGTAGCAATCAGCCCCAGCATTTT,CASSMKQGGSNQPQHF
TRBV5-1,TRBD1,.,TRBJ2-7,TGCGCCAGCAGCCCGGACAGGGCGAATTCCCCTCAAAGCTCCTACGAGCAGTACTTC,CASSPDRANSPQSSYEQYF
TRBV6-1,.,.,TRBJ1-5,TGTGCCAGCAGTGAAGTCCCAGGGACGGATCAGCCCCAGCATTTT,CASSEVPGTDQPQHF
TRBV4-1,.,.,TRBJ2-3,TGCGCCAGCAGCCAAGAACATCTAACGGCGGGGACGCAGTATTTT,CASSQEHLTAGTQYF
TRBV9,TRBD2,.,TRBJ2-1,TGTGCCAGCAGCCCCACGGGGGGAACTTACAATGAGCAGTTCTTC,CASSPTGGTYNEQFF
TRBV6-6,TRBD2,.,TRBJ2-7,TGTGCCAGCAAGGGGCGGGAGTGGTCCTACGAGCAGTACTTC,CASKGREWSYEQYF
TRBV28,.,.,TRBJ2-5,TGTGCCAGCAGTTGGACTTCCCCCCAGTACTTC,CASSWTSPQYF
TRBV4-1,TRBD1,.,TRBJ2-7,TGCGCCAGCAGCCAGGCGTGGGACAGAGCGTCCTACGAGCAGTACTTC,CASSQAWDRASYEQYF
TRBV19,TRBD1,.,TRBJ1-6,TGTGCCAGCCGGGACAGGGGCGATAATTCACCCCTCCACTTT,CASRDRGDNSPLHF
TRBV5-1,.,.,TRBJ1-6,TGCGCCAGCAAACGGCTAGAGGGACTGCTGGCACCCCTCCACTTT,CASKRLEGLLAPLHF
TRBV6-6,TRBD1,.,TRBJ1-2,TGTGCCAGCAGTGGGACAGGCGGCTATGGCTACACCTTC,CASSGTGGYGYTF
TRBV7-6,.,.,TRBJ1-5,TGTGCCAGCAGCTTAGGAATTAGGGGGAATAGCAATCAGCCCCAGCATTTT,CASSLGIRGNSNQPQHF
TRBV7-3,.,few,TRBJ1-5,TGTGCCAGCAGCTCGGATGGACAGAATCAGCCCCAGCATTTT,CASSSDGQNQPQHF
TRBV18,.,.,TRBJ2-5,TGTGCCAGCTCACCGGAGCAGACCCAGTACTTC,CASSPEQTQYF
TRBV7-6,.,.,TRBJ2-5,TGTGCCAGCAGCTCTCAAAAGGGGAGTGGAAGAGAAACCCAGTACTTC,CASSSQKGSGRETQYF
TRBV30,.,.,TRBJ1-6,TGTGCCTGGACCCAAGGGGGAGGGGGTTATAATTCACCCCTCCACTTT,CAWTQGGGGYNSPLHF
TRBV6-6,.,.,TRBJ1-3,TGTGCCAGCAGTTCACAACTCTCTGGAAACACCATATATTTT,CASSSQLSGNTIYF
TRBV2,TRBD2,medium-sized,TRBJ2-1,TGTGCCAGCAGCTTATGGGGTAGCGGGAGTGATGAGCAGTTCTTC,CASSLWGSGSDEQFF
TRBV6-5,TRBD2,few,TRBJ2-7,TGTGCCAGCAGCTCGAGAACGGGGGGGGCCTACGTCGAGTACTTC,CASSSRTGGAYVEYF
TRBV6-1,.,once,TRBJ1-5,TGTGCCAGCAGTGAACTAACCTATAGCAATCAGCCCCAGCATTTT,CASSELTYSNQPQHF
TRBV13,TRBD1,.,TRBJ2-7,TGTGCCAGCAGCCCCTTTGGGGGACAGGGGCCCTACGAGCAGTACTTC,CASSPFGGQGPYEQYF
TRBV19,TRBD1,.,TRBJ1-6,TGTGCCAGTAGTATAGATAGGTTGGACAGGGGGTATTCACCCCTCCACTTT,CASSIDRLDRGYSPLHF
TRBV11-2,.,.,TRBJ2-5,TGTGCCAGCAGCAAAAAAAAGGATAGCTGGCGGGAGACCCAGTACTTC,CASSKKKDSWRETQYF
TRBV7-2,.,.,TRBJ1-5,TGTGCCAGCAGCCCTCGCGGGCTCAATCAGCCCCAGCATTTT,CASSPRGLNQPQHF
TRBV5-1,.,few,TRBJ1-1,TGCGCCAGTGCGGGGGGCGATGCAATAGGGACTGAAGCTTTCTTT,CASAGGDAIGTEAFF
TRBV5-1,.,.,TRBJ2-3,TGCGCCAGCACCGATGCTGGGAGCACAGATACGCAGTATTTT,CASTDAGSTDTQYF
TRBV4-2,.,.,TRBJ1-5,TGTGCCAGCAGCCCAGCAGGGGGCAATCAGCCCCAGCATTTT,CASSPAGGNQPQHF
TRBV4-1,.,.,TRBJ2-2,TGCGCCAGCAGCCAAGAAGTTTCCCTGGGGGAGCTGTTTTTT,CASSQEVSLGELFF
TRBV6-5,.,.,TRBJ2-3,TGTGCCAGCAGCGGGTTTGAGGGAGATACGCAGTATTTT,CASSGFEGDTQYF
TRBV21-1,.,.,TRBJ2-2,TGTGCCAGCAGCAAAACGGCAGGGAAACCCGGGGAGCTGTTTTTT,CASSKTAGKPGELFF
TRBV30,.,.,TRBJ1-5,TGTGCCTGGAGTAGAACCCAGGGGCCCCAGCATTTT,CAWSRTQGPQHF
TRBV7-6,.,.,TRBJ2-7,TGTGCCAGCAGCTTATTTCAGGGGACGAGCTCCTACGAGCAGTACTTC,CASSLFQGTSSYEQYF
TRBV28,TRBD2,.,TRBJ2-7,TGTGCCAGCAGTTCATCCCCCGGGGGGTTCGGTTACGAGCAGTACTTC,CASSSSPGGFGYEQYF
TRBV5-1,.,.,TRBJ2-3,TGCGCCAGCAGCTTGGTTGGGGTCACAGATACGCAGTATTTT,CASSLVGVTDTQYF
TRBV27,.,.,TRBJ2-1,TGTGCCAGCCGGGGCTATGACGGGAGTGTTTACAATGAGCAGTTCTTC,CASRGYDGSVYNEQFF